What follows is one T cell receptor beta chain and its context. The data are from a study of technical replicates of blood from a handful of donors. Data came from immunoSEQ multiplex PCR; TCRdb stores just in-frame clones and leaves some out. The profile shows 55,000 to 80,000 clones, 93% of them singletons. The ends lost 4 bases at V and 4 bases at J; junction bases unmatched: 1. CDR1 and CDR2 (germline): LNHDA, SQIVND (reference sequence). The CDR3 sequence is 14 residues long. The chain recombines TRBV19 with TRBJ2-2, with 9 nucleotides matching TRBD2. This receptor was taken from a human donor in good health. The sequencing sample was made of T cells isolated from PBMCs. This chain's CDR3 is CASSSGRGTGELFF. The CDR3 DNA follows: TGTGCCAGTAGTAGCGGGAGGGGCACCGGGGAGCTGTTTTTT.